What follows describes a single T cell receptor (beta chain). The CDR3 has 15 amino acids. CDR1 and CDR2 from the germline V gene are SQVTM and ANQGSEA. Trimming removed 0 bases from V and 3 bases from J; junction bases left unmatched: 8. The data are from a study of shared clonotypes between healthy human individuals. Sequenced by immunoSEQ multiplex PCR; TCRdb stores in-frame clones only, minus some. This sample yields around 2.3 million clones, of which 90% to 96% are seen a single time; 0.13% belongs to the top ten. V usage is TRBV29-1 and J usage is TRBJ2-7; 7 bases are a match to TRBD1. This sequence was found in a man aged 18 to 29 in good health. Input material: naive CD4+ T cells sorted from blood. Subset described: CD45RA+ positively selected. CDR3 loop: CSVEERTGVVYEQYF. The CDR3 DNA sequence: TGCAGCGTTGAAGAACGCACAGGGGTTGTCTACGAGCAGTACTTC.